The next 18 T cell receptor beta chains were all read from a single sample in a study of cytomegalovirus exposure and HLA in healthy donors. Primers: 60 Vbeta forward and 13 Jbeta reverse. Clones were sequenced by immunoSEQ multiplex PCR, and TCRdb holds only the in-frame ones, with some missing. The sample includes about 210,000 clones, around 80% of them seen just once. Sequencing input: PBMCs. The receptors come from a man aged 30 to 45 in good health and CMV-seronegative.

CDR3 protein: CASSEVTGRGYTF. The CDR3 DNA reads as TGTGCCAGCAGTGAAGTGACAGGGCGAGGCTACACCTTC. V gene TRBV6-1 combines with J gene TRBJ1-2; TRBD1 matches 7 bases. The germline CDR1 and CDR2 sequences are MNHNS and SASEGT. This CDR3 has 13 residues. Unmatched junction bases numbered 4, after V lost 1 base and J lost 8 bases.

This rearrangement joins TRBV28 to TRBJ2-7; 7 nucleotides line up with TRBD1. V shed 6 bases and J 0 bases; nucleotides not matched to a gene: 11. The CDR3 spans 16 residues. Germline values: CDR1 MDHEN, CDR2 SYDVKM. The CDR3 bases are TGTGCCAGCAGCCCAGCCGGGACAGCCTTCTCCTACGAGCAGTACTTC. Residues: CASSPAGTAFSYEQYF.

The chain has TRBV6-6 and TRBJ1-1, with 7 bases matching TRBD1. This CDR3 has 14 residues. V dropped 2 bases and J dropped 7; count of bases not matched to a gene: 7. Germline V gene data show CDR1 as MNHNY and CDR2 as SVGAGI (reference sequence). The CDR3 region is CASSYNRGRGEAFF. CDR3 in DNA: TGTGCCAGCAGTTACAACAGGGGACGGGGTGAAGCTTTCTTT.

The chain uses TRBV18 and TRBJ1-5, with D perhaps matching TRBD1 (6 bases). CDR3 length: 13 residues. The V end lost 6 bases, the J end lost 3 bases, and 9 bases lay between the germline ends. Per the germline V gene, CDR1 is KGHSH and CDR2 is LQKENI. CDR3 sequence: CASSRTDNQPQHF. In DNA form, the CDR3 reads TGTGCCAGCTCCAGGACAGACAATCAGCCCCAGCATTTT.

This rearrangement joins TRBV6-5 to TRBJ1-1; the D is unclear. Germline V lookup: CDR1 MNHEY, CDR2 SVGAGI. Trimming stripped 11 bases from V and 4 bases from J, with 11 bases between. The CDR3 runs to 11 residues. CDR3 loop: CAASSGTEAFF. For the CDR3, the DNA is TGTGCCGCCTCAAGCGGCACTGAAGCTTTCTTT.

This chain joins TRBV5-1 and TRBJ1-3; 10 nucleotides line up with TRBD1. V lost 2 bases to trimming and J lost 11 bases; unmatched junction nucleotides: 13. There are 16 residues in the CDR3. Germline V gene data show CDR1 as SGHRS and CDR2 as YFSETQ. Here the CDR3 reads CASSFGVGTGEWPIYF. In DNA, the CDR3 is TGCGCCAGCAGCTTTGGGGTCGGGACAGGGGAATGGCCCATATATTTT.

CDR3 DNA: TGTGCCAGCAGCTCGTCTAGCGCGACCCAGTACTTC. Protein: CASSSSSATQYF. The chain employs TRBV7-2 and TRBJ2-5; perhaps TRBD2 as D (6 bases). Germline-derived CDR1 and CDR2 are SGHTA and FQGNSA. Trimming pared 4 bases from V and 7 bases from J, leaving 10 bases between. The CDR3 spans 12 residues. Full variable domain (outside the CDR3, taken from reference TRBV7-2 and TRBJ2-5): GAGVSQSPSNKVTEKGKDVELRCDPISGHTALYWYRQSLGQGLEFLIYFQGNSAPDKSGLPSDRFSAERTGGSVSTLTIQRTQQEDSAVYLCASSSSSATQYFGPGTRLLVL.

The rearrangement links TRBV7-9 to TRBJ1-1; possible D gene TRBD1, 5 bases. There are 14 residues in the CDR3. Trimming shortened V by 5 bases and J by 4 bases, and 14 bases separated the two germline ends. Looked up from germline, CDR1 is SEHNR and CDR2 is FQNEAQ (reference sequence). CDR3: CASSPQGNPTEAFF. The CDR3 bases are TGTGCCAGCAGCCCCCAGGGAAACCCCACTGAAGCTTTCTTT.

The chain combines TRBV28 with TRBJ2-2, with D perhaps TRBD1 (5 bases). The CDR3 is made up of 14 amino acids. From germline, CDR1 is MDHEN and CDR2 SYDVKM. Trimming took 6 bases from V and 4 from J, leaving 12 bases between them. The CDR3 DNA reads as TGTGCCAGCAGCCTCGACAGTGCCACCGGGGAGCTGTTTTTT. Its protein product is CASSLDSATGELFF.

To note about this clone: Sequence at one end of the junction differs from germline and may be a read error. The genes are TRBV7-2 and TRBJ2-6; TRBD1 might be the D (5 bases). This CDR3 contains 14 residues. Germline CDR1 SGHTA, CDR2 FQGNSA. The CDR3: CASSFRAGASVLTF. In DNA form, the CDR3 reads TGTGCCAGCAGCTTCAGGGCTGGGGCCAGCGTCCTGACTTTC.

This chain connects TRBV9 to TRBJ2-2, with 7 bases identical to TRBD1. CDR1 and CDR2 (germline): SGDLS, YYNGEE. CDR3 length: 13 residues. The CDR3 reads CVTGQINTGELFF. The CDR3 DNA follows: TGTGTCACGGGACAGATTAACACCGGGGAGCTGTTTTTT.

The chain recombines TRBV5-1 with TRBJ2-1, with D possibly matching TRBD1 (6 bases). Germline values: CDR1 SGHRS, CDR2 YFSETQ. V lost 0 bases, J lost 15 bases, and 37 bases lay in between. The CDR3 contains 20 residues. CDR3: CASSLVFNRLDDYRDTGWFF. DNA for the CDR3: TGCGCCAGCAGCTTGGTATTCAATCGATTGGATGACTACCGGGACACCGGATGGTTCTTC.

CDR3 loop: CASSPLRDSGGVQDTQYF. CDR3 nucleotide sequence: TGTGCCAGCAGCCCTCTCCGTGATAGCGGGGGGGTTCAAGATACGCAGTATTTT. This rearrangement joins TRBV28 to TRBJ2-3; 11 bases align to TRBD2. V lost 6 bases, J lost 5 bases, and 16 bases stayed unmatched. Germline assignment: CDR1 MDHEN and CDR2 SYDVKM. This CDR3 region has 18 residues.

The chain combines TRBV21-1 with TRBJ1-5; whether TRBD1, the table's D call, matches the DNA was not checked. TRBV21-1 is designated a pseudogene. The CDR3 sequence is 14 residues long. In DNA form, the CDR3 reads TGTGCCAGCAGCTTTAGGACAGGTGGGGAGCCCCAGCATTTT. Its protein is CASSFRTGGEPQHF.

For the CDR3, the DNA is TGTGCCAGCAGTTTACAGGGGCTTAAGCAGTACTTC. Residues: CASSLQGLKQYF. This sequence joins TRBV28 and TRBJ2-7; perhaps TRBD1 as D (6 bases). The CDR3 covers 12 residues. V was clipped by 2 bases and J by 8 bases, with 10 bases between them. The germline gives CDR1 MDHEN, CDR2 SYDVKM.

The chain recombines TRBV7-9 with TRBJ2-3; D may be TRBD1 (5 bases). Germline V gene sequence: CDR1 SEHNR, CDR2 FQNEAQ (reference sequence). V lost 3 bases and J lost 2, with 15 bases in between. CDR3 length equals 16 residues. DNA of the CDR3: TGTGCCAGCAGCTTTCTACGGCAGGGCACCACAGATACGCAGTATTTT. Translating it yields CASSFLRQGTTDTQYF.

With regard to this clone: One junction end does not reproduce the germline sequence, and a read error may be involved. The J gene is TRBJ2-7, the V gene TRBV9; a weak D match, TRBD2 (6 bases). The CDR3 runs 12 residues. Germline assignment: CDR1 SGDLS and CDR2 YYNGEE. CDR3 protein: CASSGREAGQDF. The DNA for the CDR3 is TGTGCCAGCAGCGGAAGGGAGGCGGGGCAGGACTTC.

This clone appeared a single time. The chain links TRBV6-1 to TRBJ1-5; D gene unclear. V dropped 7 bases and J dropped 5 bases, with 15 bases sitting between them. The CDR3 has 14 amino acids. Germline CDR1 and CDR2: MNHNS and SASEGT. CDR3 loop: CASIREGGHQPQHF. The CDR3 coding sequence is TGTGCCAGCATTCGGGAGGGCGGCCATCAGCCCCAGCATTTT.